These 18 T cell receptor beta chains were all obtained from the same sample, sequenced in a study of T-cell memory formation after mild COVID-19. Using its own MiXCR run on the 5' RACE reads, TCRdb lists one record per CDR3 protein. The data show roughly 150,000 distinct CDR3 sequences, 13% to 15% seen once. The specimen sequenced was PBMCs or a T cell subset sorted from them (not recorded which). The receptors derive from an adult woman who had mild COVID-19 (a few samples of this study predate the infection). Cell type and time point are not known.

A few counts support this clonotype. J is TRBJ2-1 and V is TRBV4-1, with 14 bases matching TRBD2. Germline assignment: CDR1 MGHRA and CDR2 YSYEKL. This CDR3 contains 18 residues. V lost 4 bases and J lost 1; bases outside the gene matches: 6. CDR3 sequence reads: CASSLTGLAGGSYNEQFF. The CDR3 DNA sequence: TGCGCCAGCAGCCTCACAGGACTAGCGGGGGGTTCCTACAATGAGCAGTTCTTC.

The sample holds a few counts of this clonotype. V usage is TRBV15 and J usage is TRBJ2-3; 9 bases align to TRBD2. The J segment lost 4 bases and the V segment lost 0 bases, leaving 5 bases of the junction unmatched. Germline V gives CDR1 LNHNV, CDR2 YYDKDF (reference sequence). The CDR3 contains 16 residues. The CDR3, as DNA: TGTGCCACCAGCAGAGATCCGGGACTAGCCCCAGATACGCAGTATTTT. Translated, it gives CATSRDPGLAPDTQYF.

The J gene is TRBJ1-5, the V gene TRBV5-8; D uncertain. Per the germline V gene, CDR1 is SGHTS and CDR2 is YDEGEE. V was trimmed by 1 base and J by 3 bases, leaving 5 bases between them. The CDR3 length is 13 residues. The CDR3 nucleotides are TGTGCCAGCAGCTTGTTAGCCAATCAGCCCCAGCATTTT. This gives the protein CASSLLANQPQHF.

The rearrangement uses TRBV4-2 and TRBJ2-3, with D possibly matching TRBD2 (6 bases). V was shortened by 4 bases and J by 5 bases, with 7 bases between the two germline ends. Germline V lookup: CDR1 LGHNA, CDR2 YNFKEQ. The CDR3 is 12 residues long. The chain's CDR3 is CASSRSGDTQYF. The CDR3 DNA reads as TGTGCCAGCAGCCGTAGCGGAGATACGCAGTATTTT.

The sample holds a few counts of this clonotype. This chain links TRBV27 with TRBJ1-2; D perhaps matches TRBD1 (5 bases). This CDR3 spans 15 amino acids. Trimming removed 3 bases from V and 5 bases from J, with 16 bases in between. Germline V gives CDR1 MNHEY, CDR2 SMNVEV (reference sequence). The CDR3 coding sequence is TGTGCCAGCAGTTTGGAGTCCCAGGGAGGGTATGGCTACACCTTC. This translates into CASSLESQGGYGYTF.

This clonotype was seen a handful of times. The chain has TRBV12-3 or TRBV12-4 and TRBJ1-1; no clear D. The CDR3 is 12 amino acids. Deletions cut 1 base from V and 10 bases from J, with 10 bases between. In nucleotides, the CDR3 is TGTGCCAGCAGTTTAGGCGGTGGTCGAGCTTTCTTT. Residues: CASSLGGGRAFF.

A few counts support this clonotype. This sequence joins TRBV12-3 or TRBV12-4 and TRBJ2-2; the D gene is possibly TRBD2 (5 bases). This CDR3 is 14 amino acids long. Trimming left V 9 bases short and J 1 base short, with 12 bases between. DNA for the CDR3: TGTGCCAGTGCTGAGGGCCTGAACACCGGGGAGCTGTTTTTT. Amino acids: CASAEGLNTGELFF.

The chain uses TRBV12-3 or TRBV12-4 and TRBJ2-5, with 7 bases aligning to TRBD1. J was trimmed by 5 bases and V by 6 bases; bases with no gene match: 0. This CDR3 has 11 amino acids. The CDR3 region is CASRQGETQYF. For the CDR3, the DNA is TGTGCCAGCAGACAGGGGGAGACCCAGTACTTC.

The gene calls are TRBV7-2 and TRBJ2-7; D gene ambiguous. Germline CDR1 is SGHTA and CDR2 is FQGNSA. Between the trimmed V and J ends, which lost 1 base and 2 bases, there was a span of 15 bases. This CDR3 contains 16 residues. Here the CDR3 reads CASSLDVGLGTYEQYF. In DNA form, the CDR3 reads TGTGCCAGCAGCTTAGACGTGGGGTTGGGGACCTACGAGCAGTACTTC.

This clonotype was seen a few times. In DNA, the CDR3 is TGTGCCAGCCTCCGGGACAGCCTCGGCTCCTACAATGAGCAGTTCTTC. Protein product: CASLRDSLGSYNEQFF. J is TRBJ2-1 and V is TRBV5-5, with TRBD1 matching over 7 bases. The germline CDR1 and CDR2 sequences are SGHKS and YYEKEE (reference sequence). The CDR3 length is 16 residues. V trimming: 7 bases; J trimming: 0 bases; junction bases outside the gene matches: 10.

J is TRBJ2-2 and V is TRBV5-6, with D maybe TRBD1 (5 bases). Germline V CDR1 and CDR2: SGHDT, YYEEEE. The length of the CDR3 is 12 residues. Trimming took 4 bases from V and 6 from J, leaving 7 bases between them. DNA for the CDR3: TGTGCCAGCAGCCCCAGGGCCGGGGAGCTGTTTTTT. Residues: CASSPRAGELFF.

This clonotype was observed a few times. The V call is TRBV7-2, the J call TRBJ2-5; tentative D call: TRBD1 (9 bases). V was shortened by 5 bases and J by 3 bases, with 22 bases between the two germline ends. In germline, CDR1 is SGHTA, CDR2 FQGNSA. CDR3 length: 17 amino acids. The CDR3 loop is CASSPDRGGRLKETQYF. The CDR3 nucleotides read TGTGCCAGCAGCCCGGACAGGGGCGGGAGGCTTAAAGAGACCCAGTACTTC.

This clonotype was counted a few times. This chain links TRBV6-1 with TRBJ1-1; 7 bases map to TRBD1. Trimming took 8 bases from V and 6 from J; bases not matched to a gene: 9. The germline gives CDR1 MNHNS, CDR2 SASEGT. The CDR3 length is 13 residues. The CDR3 sequence is CASGSQGVAEAFF. CDR3 in DNA: TGTGCCAGCGGTAGCCAGGGGGTTGCTGAAGCTTTCTTT.

CDR3 sequence (DNA): TGTGCCAGCAGCTTAGCTAGCGGAAGCTCCTACGAGCAGTACTTC. It specifies CASSLASGSSYEQYF. The chain links TRBV7-3 to TRBJ2-7, with TRBD2 matching over 7 bases. CDR1 is SGHTA and CDR2 is FQGTGA in the germline V gene. The V segment lost 2 bases and the J segment 0 bases; nucleotides outside the gene matches: 4. The CDR3 spans 15 residues.

This clonotype has a handful of counts. The chain is built from TRBV2 and TRBJ2-3; 9 nucleotides match TRBD2. CDR1 SNHLY and CDR2 FYNNEI come from the germline V gene. The length of the CDR3 is 11 residues. J gave up 13 bases and V 7 bases, and 6 bases lay outside the gene matches. CDR3 DNA: TGTGCCAGCACAATGGGACTAGCCGAGTATTTT. Its translation is CASTMGLAEYF.

This clonotype was counted a few times. This chain links TRBV7-8 with TRBJ2-7, with D perhaps TRBD2 (6 bases). CDR3 length equals 17 residues. With 4 bases removed from V and 3 bases from J, the gap between germline ends came to 22 bases. Germline CDR1 and CDR2: SGHVS and FQNEAQ. The CDR3 reads CASSSPPGGTTYYEQYF. In nucleotides, the CDR3 is TGTGCCAGCAGCTCCCCACCCGGGGGTACAACCTACTACGAGCAGTACTTC. The complete variable domain, with remaining parts taken from reference TRBV7-8 and TRBJ2-7, reads GAGVSQSPRYKVAKRGQDVALRCDPISGHVSLFWYQQALGQGPEFLTYFQNEAQLDKSGLPSDRFFAERPEGSVSTLKIQRTQQEDSAVYLCASSSPPGGTTYYEQYFGPGTRLTVT.

V is TRBV5-5 and J is TRBJ1-1, with D perhaps TRBD1 (5 bases). This CDR3 has 12 residues. The ends were cut back, 6 bases at V and 8 bases at J, with 14 bases in the middle. Germline CDR1 and CDR2: SGHKS and YYEKEE (reference sequence). For the CDR3, the DNA is TGTGCCAGCATCGACTCGGGGCTGGAAGCTTTCTTT. It specifies CASIDSGLEAFF.

The sample holds a few counts of this clonotype. The chain combines TRBV12-3 or TRBV12-4 with TRBJ2-5; 9 bases align to TRBD2. The CDR3 sequence is 13 residues long. V shed 5 bases, J shed 5 bases, and the junction held 3 bases outside the gene matches. The CDR3 loop is CASSPSGVETQYF. CDR3 DNA sequence: TGTGCCAGCAGTCCTAGCGGGGTTGAGACCCAGTACTTC.